Listed here are 11 T cell receptor beta chains from one sample, sequenced in a study of tumor-infiltrating lymphocytes in primary liver carcinoma. Total RNA and DNA came together from around 20-30 mg of bulk tissue without cell sorting. Reverse transcription of around 0.45 ug total RNA with a constant-region primer produced TCR beta cDNA. Amplification in three nested multiplex PCR rounds with slightly modified ARM-PCR gave rise to TCR beta libraries. A C-beta reverse primer was combined with TRBV1-TRBV30 forward primers in the first two PCR rounds, and each round had approximately 10 cycles. TCRdb re-derived calls from the multiplex PCR reads in MiXCR, one entry per CDR3 protein. The table has roughly 86,000 distinct CDR3 sequences, around 70% seen once; the top ten hold roughly 30%. The sequenced material came from tumor-adjacent normal liver tissue. The receptors here all came from a man aged 40-55 years with primary liver carcinoma and hepatitis B virus infection.

As concerns this clonotype: The junction differs from germline at one of its ends, possibly a read error. This sequence joins TRBV29-1 and TRBJ2-1; D remains ambiguous. CDR3 length: 12 amino acids. CDR1 SQVTM and CDR2 ANQGSEA come from the germline V gene. The CDR3 DNA reads TGCAACGTTGTAGCTCTCGCCAATGGGCAGTTCTTC. It specifies CNVVALANGQFF.

The chain couples TRBV11-1 to TRBJ2-6; no reliable D call. CDR1 and CDR2 (germline): SGHAT, FQDESV (reference sequence). This CDR3 has 16 amino acids. Trimming cost V 9 bases and J 2 bases, with 17 bases left between them. The CDR3 DNA reads as TGTGCCAGTAGCCCGGACCAGGTACCTGGGGCCAACGTCCTGACTTTC. It encodes CASSPDQVPGANVLTF.

There are many counts of this clonotype. The gene calls are TRBV5-4 and TRBJ1-2; TRBD1 aligns across 8 bases. Losses at the gene ends were 4 bases for V and 8 bases for J; bases not matched to a gene: 7. CDR1 is SGHNT, CDR2 YYREEE, per germline (reference sequence). The CDR3 covers 13 residues. CDR3 DNA sequence: TGTGCCAGCAGCCAGGACAGGGTGTACGGCTACACCTTC. It codes for CASSQDRVYGYTF.

The J gene is TRBJ2-3, the V gene TRBV11-2, with a tentative D call TRBD2 (6 bases). V dropped 9 bases and J dropped 4 bases, with 23 bases sitting between them. CDR3 length equals 16 residues. CDR1 SGHAT and CDR2 FQNNGV come from the germline V gene. The CDR3 region is CARSPPTSGSSDTQYF. CDR3 coding DNA: TGTGCCAGGAGCCCCCCGACTAGTGGCAGCTCAGATACGCAGTATTTT.

V is TRBV29-1 and J is TRBJ2-5; weak D call: TRBD1 (6 bases). Germline CDR1 SQVTM, CDR2 ANQGSEA. The CDR3 totals 14 residues. Between the trimmed V and J ends, which lost 3 bases and 7 bases, there was a span of 18 bases. As DNA, the CDR3 is TGCAGCGTTGAGGATTCAGGGGCATGGAGGACCCAGTACTTC. As protein: CSVEDSGAWRTQYF. The full variable domain, completed using reference TRBV29-1 and TRBJ2-5, is SAVISQKPSRDICQRGTSLTIQCQVDSQVTMMFWYRQQPGQSLTLIATANQGSEATYESGFVIDKFPISRPNLTFSTLTVSNMSPEDSSIYLCSVEDSGAWRTQYFGPGTRLLVL.

To note about this clonotype: Mismatch with germline at one junction end may stem from a read error. The J gene is TRBJ2-3, the V gene TRBV12-3 or TRBV12-4; tentative D call: TRBD2 (5 bases). This CDR3 is 14 amino acids long. The CDR3 bases are TGTGCCAGCAGTGAGGGTTTGTCCACATATACGCAGTATTTT. It encodes CASSEGLSTYTQYF.

Worth noting for this clonotype: An end of the junction does not agree with germline; a read error may underlie this. The chain couples TRBV7-8 to TRBJ2-3; TRBD2 matches at 12 bases. This CDR3 is built from 17 residues. Germline CDR1 reads SGHVS; CDR2 reads FQNEAQ. The CDR3: CTSTLALAGGPHDTQYF. CDR3 coding DNA: TGTACCAGCACCTTAGCCCTAGCGGGAGGGCCACATGATACGCAGTATTTT.

To note about this clonotype: A much larger clone differs from this one at a single base, so this may be a read error. This chain connects TRBV2 to TRBJ1-2; 8 bases align to TRBD1. V lost 4 bases, J lost 4 bases, and 5 bases stayed unmatched. The germline gives CDR1 SNHLY, CDR2 FYNNEI. The CDR3 consists of 14 residues. CDR3 sequence: CASSAKTGGYGYTF. The CDR3 coding sequence is TGTGCCAGCAGTGCCAAAACAGGGGGCTATGGCTACACCTTC.

This clonotype was counted a few times. Because the CDR3 is missing its conserved closing phenylalanine or tryptophan, this is likely a read error. The limits of the CDR3 on the DNA are not certain, so only TCRdb's listed CDR3 is given. J is TRBJ2-1 and V is TRBV11-2. The CDR3 adds up to 12 amino acids, both ends counted. Germline assignment: CDR1 SGHAT and CDR2 FQNNGV. The CDR3 here is CASSLVGNEQFS.

On this clonotype: The CDR3 does not end in the conserved phenylalanine or tryptophan, so this is likely a read error. The rearrangement joins TRBV12-3 or TRBV12-4 to TRBJ2-7; no firm D call. CDR3 length: 13 amino acids. This CDR3 reads CANSFGISYEQYS. Here the CDR3 DNA reads TGTGCCAACAGTTTCGGCATCTCCTACGAGCAGTACTCC.

This clonotype was counted at least ten times. The chain links TRBV5-6 to TRBJ2-1; 7 bases line up with TRBD1. Losses at the gene ends were 0 bases for V and 4 bases for J; bases not matched to a gene: 4. The germline gives CDR1 SGHDT, CDR2 YYEEEE. This CDR3 contains 15 residues. In DNA, the CDR3 is TGTGCCAGCAGCTTGGGTGACAGGGCTTACAATGAGCAGTTCTTC. Translating gives CASSLGDRAYNEQFF.